This T cell receptor beta chain derives from a study of blood T cells in healthy people across ages. Germline V CDR1 and CDR2: ENHRY, SYGVKD. The CDR3 consists of 16 residues. For the second PCR, which ran for roughly 6 to 11 cycles, a sample-barcoded 5' primer and a J-beta primer mix were used. TCRdb processed the 5' RACE reads anew with MiXCR; each CDR3 protein has one entry. The table lists approximately 1.5 million distinct CDR3 sequences, roughly a third of them singletons, with about 11% in the top ten. Study-wide points: Per million T cells, TCR beta diversity dropped about linearly as age rose. Naive CD4+ cell counts and diversity both ran higher in long-lived than in aged donors.

With respect to this clonotype: Its target is not known.

This clonotype was obtained from a woman aged 25 to 39 in good health. Sequencing used blood. The genes are TRBV10-3 and TRBJ2-1; D may be TRBD2 (6 bases). The end of the DNA aligns better with TRBJ2-7, so the J call may be wrong. CDR3 nucleotide sequence: TGTGCCATCAGTGGGTCGGAGGGGAGCTCCTACAATGAGCAGTACTTC. Its translation: CAISGSEGSSYNEQYF.